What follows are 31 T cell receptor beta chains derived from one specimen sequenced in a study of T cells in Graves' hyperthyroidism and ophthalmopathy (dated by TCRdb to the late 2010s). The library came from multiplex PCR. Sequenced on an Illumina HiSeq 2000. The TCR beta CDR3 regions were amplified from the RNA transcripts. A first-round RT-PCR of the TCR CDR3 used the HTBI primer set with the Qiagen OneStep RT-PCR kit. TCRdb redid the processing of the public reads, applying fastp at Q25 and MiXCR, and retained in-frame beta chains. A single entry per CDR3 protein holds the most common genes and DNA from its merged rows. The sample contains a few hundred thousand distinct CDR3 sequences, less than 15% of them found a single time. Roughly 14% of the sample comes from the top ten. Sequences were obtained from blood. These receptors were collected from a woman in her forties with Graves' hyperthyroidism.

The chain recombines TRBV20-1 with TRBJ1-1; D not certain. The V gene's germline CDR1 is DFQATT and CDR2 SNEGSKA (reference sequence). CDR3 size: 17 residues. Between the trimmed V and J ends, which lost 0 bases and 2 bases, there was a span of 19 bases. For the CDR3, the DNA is TGCAGTGCTAGAGATAAAACAGCTCAATTGATTAACACTGAAGCTTTCTTT. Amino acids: CSARDKTAQLINTEAFF.

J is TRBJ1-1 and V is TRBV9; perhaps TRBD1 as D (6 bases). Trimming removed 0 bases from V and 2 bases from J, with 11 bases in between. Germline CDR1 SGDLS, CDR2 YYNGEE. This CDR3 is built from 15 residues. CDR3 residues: CASSVGGAINTEAFF. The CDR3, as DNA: TGTGCCAGCAGCGTAGGGGGGGCCATCAACACTGAAGCTTTCTTT.

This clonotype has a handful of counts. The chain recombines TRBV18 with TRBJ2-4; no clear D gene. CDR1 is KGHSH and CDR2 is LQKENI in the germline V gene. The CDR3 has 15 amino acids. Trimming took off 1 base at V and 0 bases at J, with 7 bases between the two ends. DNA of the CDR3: TGTGCCAGCTCACCACAATCCATAGCCAAAAACATTCAGTACTTC. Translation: CASSPQSIAKNIQYF.

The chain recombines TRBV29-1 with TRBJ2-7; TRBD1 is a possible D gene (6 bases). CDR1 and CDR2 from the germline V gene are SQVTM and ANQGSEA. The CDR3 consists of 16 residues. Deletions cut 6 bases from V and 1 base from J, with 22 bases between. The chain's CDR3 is CSVLNLFGTSSYEQYF. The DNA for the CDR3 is TGCAGCGTCCTAAACTTATTTGGGACAAGTTCCTACGAGCAGTACTTC.

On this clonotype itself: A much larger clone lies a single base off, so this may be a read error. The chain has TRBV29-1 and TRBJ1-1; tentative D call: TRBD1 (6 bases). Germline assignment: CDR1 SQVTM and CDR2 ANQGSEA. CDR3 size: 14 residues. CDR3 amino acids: CGADGGRTNTEAFF. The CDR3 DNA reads TGCGGCGCAGACGGGGGCCGGACAAACACTGAAGCTTTCTTT.

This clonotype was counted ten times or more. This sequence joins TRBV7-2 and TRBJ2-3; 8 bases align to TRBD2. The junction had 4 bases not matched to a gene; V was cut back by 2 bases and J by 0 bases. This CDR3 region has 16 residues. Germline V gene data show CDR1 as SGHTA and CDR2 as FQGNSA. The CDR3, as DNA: TGTGCCAGCAGCTTAATAGCGGGAACTAGCACAGATACGCAGTATTTT. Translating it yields CASSLIAGTSTDTQYF.

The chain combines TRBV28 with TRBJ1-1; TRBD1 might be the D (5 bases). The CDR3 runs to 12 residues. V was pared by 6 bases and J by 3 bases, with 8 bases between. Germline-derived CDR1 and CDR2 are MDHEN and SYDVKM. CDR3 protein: CASREGHTEAFF. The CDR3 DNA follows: TGTGCCAGCAGGGAGGGGCACACTGAAGCTTTCTTT.

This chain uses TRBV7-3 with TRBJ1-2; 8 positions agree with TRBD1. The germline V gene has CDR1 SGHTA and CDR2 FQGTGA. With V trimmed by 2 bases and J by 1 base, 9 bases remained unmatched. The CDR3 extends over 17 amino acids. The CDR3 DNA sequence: TGTGCCAGCAGCTTATTGTCAGGGGGCCAACATAACTATGGCTACACCTTC. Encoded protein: CASSLLSGGQHNYGYTF. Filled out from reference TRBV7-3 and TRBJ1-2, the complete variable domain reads GAGVSQTPSNKVTEKGKYVELRCDPISGHTALYWYRQSLGQGPEFLIYFQGTGAADDSGLPNDRFFAVRPEGSVSTLKIQRTERGDSAVYLCASSLLSGGQHNYGYTFGSGTRLTVV.

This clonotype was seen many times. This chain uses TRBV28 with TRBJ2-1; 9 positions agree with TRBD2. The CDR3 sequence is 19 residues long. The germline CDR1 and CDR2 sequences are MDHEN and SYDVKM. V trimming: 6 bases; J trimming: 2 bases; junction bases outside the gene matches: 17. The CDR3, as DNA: TGTGCCAGCAGCCCTGAGATTAAGACTAGCGGATCTCCCTACAATGAGCAGTTCTTC. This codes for CASSPEIKTSGSPYNEQFF.

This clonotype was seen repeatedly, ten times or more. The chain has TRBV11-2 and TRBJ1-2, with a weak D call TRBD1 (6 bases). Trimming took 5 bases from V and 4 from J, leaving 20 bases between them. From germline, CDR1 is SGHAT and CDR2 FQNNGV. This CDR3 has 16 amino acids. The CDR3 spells CASSPPDGGFSYGYTF. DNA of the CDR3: TGTGCCAGCAGCCCGCCGGACGGGGGCTTTTCCTATGGCTACACCTTC.

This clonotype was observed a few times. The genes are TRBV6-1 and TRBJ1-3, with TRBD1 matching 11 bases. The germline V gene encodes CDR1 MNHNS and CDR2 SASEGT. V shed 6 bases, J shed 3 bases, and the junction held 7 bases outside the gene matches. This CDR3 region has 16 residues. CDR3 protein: CASRKGDRGFGNTIYF. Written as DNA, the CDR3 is TGTGCCAGCAGAAAGGGGGACAGGGGGTTTGGAAACACCATATATTTT.

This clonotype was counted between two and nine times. CDR3 bases: TGTGCCATCAGGCCGGGACAGTCTAATTCACCCCTCCACTTT. It encodes CAIRPGQSNSPLHF. The V call is TRBV10-3, the J call TRBJ1-6; 7 bases align to TRBD1. Trimming removed 6 bases from V and 6 bases from J; junction bases left unmatched: 5. The V gene's germline CDR1 is ENHRY and CDR2 SYGVKD. The CDR3 is 14 residues long.

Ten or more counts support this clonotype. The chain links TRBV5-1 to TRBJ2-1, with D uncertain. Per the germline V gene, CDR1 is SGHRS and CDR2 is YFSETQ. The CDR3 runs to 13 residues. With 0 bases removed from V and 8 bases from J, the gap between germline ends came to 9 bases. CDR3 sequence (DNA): TGCGCCAGCAGCTTGGCGCAGAAGGATGAGCAGTTCTTC. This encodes CASSLAQKDEQFF.

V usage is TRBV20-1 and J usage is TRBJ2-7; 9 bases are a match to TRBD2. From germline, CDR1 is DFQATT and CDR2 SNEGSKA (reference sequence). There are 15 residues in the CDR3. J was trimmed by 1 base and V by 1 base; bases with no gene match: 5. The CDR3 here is CSARGRLAASYEQYF. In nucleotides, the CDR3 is TGCAGTGCTAGAGGACGACTAGCGGCATCCTACGAGCAGTACTTC.

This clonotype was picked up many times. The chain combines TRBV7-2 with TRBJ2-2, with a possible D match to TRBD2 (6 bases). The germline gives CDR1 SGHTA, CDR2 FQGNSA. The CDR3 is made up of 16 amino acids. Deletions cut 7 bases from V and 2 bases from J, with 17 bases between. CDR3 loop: CASNTPGSGNTGELFF. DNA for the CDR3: TGTGCCAGCAACACCCCGGGTAGCGGAAACACCGGGGAGCTGTTTTTT.

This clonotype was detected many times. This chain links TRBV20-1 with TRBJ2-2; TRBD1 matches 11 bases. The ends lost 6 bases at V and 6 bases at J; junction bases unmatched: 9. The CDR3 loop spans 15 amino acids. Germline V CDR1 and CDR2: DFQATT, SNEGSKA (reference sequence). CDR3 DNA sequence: TGCAGTGCCCCTGGGGGACAGGGGGTATCCGGGGAGCTGTTTTTT. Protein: CSAPGGQGVSGELFF.

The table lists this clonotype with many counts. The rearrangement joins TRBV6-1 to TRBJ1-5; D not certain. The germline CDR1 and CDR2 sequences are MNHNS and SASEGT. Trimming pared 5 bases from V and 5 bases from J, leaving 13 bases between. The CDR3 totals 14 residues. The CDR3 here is CASSHSVGDQPQHF. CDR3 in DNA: TGTGCCAGCAGTCACTCCGTAGGCGATCAGCCCCAGCATTTT.

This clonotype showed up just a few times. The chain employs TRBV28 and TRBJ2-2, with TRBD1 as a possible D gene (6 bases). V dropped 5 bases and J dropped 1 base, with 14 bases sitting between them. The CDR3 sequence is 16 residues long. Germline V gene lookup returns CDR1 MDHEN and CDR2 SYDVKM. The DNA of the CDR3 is TGTGCCAGCAGTCCAAGGACAGTCAGGAACACCGGGGAGCTGTTTTTT. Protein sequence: CASSPRTVRNTGELFF.

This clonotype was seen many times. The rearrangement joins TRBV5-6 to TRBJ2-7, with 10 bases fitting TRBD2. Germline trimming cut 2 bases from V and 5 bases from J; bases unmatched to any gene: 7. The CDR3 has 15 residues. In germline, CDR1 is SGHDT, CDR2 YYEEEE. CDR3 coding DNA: TGTGCCAGCAGCTTTCCTAGCGGGAGTAAAAACGAGCAGTACTTC. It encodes CASSFPSGSKNEQYF.

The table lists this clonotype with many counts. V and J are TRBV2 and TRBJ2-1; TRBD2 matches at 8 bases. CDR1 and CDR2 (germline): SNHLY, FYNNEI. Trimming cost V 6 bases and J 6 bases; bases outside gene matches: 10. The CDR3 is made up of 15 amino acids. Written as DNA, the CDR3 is TGTGCCAGCAGGTTTGCGGGAGGAAACTTCAATGAGCAGTTCTTC. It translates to CASRFAGGNFNEQFF.

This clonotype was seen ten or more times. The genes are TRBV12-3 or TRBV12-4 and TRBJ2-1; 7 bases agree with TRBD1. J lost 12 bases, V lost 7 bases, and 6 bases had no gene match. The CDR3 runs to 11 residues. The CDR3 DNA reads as TGTGCCAGCACCACAGGGGTGGGGCAGTTCTTC. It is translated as CASTTGVGQFF.

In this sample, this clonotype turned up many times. The CDR3 sequence is CASSYSGGEYEQYF. In DNA form, the CDR3 reads TGTGCCAGCAGTTACTCGGGCGGGGAGTACGAGCAGTACTTC. V gene TRBV6-5 combines with J gene TRBJ2-7; possibly TRBD2 for D (6 bases). This CDR3 has 14 amino acids. Trimming left V 0 bases short and J 4 bases short, with 10 bases between. Germline CDR1 MNHEY, CDR2 SVGAGI.

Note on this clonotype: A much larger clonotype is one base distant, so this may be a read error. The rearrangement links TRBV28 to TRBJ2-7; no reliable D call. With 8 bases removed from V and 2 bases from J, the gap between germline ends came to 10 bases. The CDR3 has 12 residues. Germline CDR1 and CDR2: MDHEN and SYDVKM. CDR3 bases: TGTGCCAGCGGTTCGGCCGCCTACGAGCAGTACTTC. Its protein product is CASGSAAYEQYF. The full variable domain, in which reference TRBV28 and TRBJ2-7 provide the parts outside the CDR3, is DVKVTQSSRYLVKRTGEKVFLECVQDMDHENMFWYRQDPGLGLRLIYFSYDVKMKEKGDIPEGYSVSREKKERFSLILESASTNQTSMYLCASGSAAYEQYFGPGTRLTVT.

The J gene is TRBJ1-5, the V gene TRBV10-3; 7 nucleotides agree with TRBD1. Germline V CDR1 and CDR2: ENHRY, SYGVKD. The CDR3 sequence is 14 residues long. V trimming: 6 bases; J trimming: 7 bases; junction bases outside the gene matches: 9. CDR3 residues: CAISDRQGGQPQHF. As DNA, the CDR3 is TGTGCCATCAGCGACAGACAGGGAGGGCAGCCCCAGCATTTT.

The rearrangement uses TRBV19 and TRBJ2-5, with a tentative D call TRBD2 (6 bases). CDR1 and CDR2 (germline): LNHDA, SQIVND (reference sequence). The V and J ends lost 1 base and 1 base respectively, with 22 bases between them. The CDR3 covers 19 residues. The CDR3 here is CASSIAHHLWEVAQETQYF. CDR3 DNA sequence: TGTGCCAGTAGTATAGCCCACCATTTGTGGGAGGTTGCCCAAGAGACCCAGTACTTC.

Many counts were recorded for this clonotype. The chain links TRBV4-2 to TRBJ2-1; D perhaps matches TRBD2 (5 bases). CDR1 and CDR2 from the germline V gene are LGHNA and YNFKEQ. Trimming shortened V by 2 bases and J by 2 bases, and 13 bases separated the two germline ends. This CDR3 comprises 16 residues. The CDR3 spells CASSQRVSATYNEQFF. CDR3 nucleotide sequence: TGTGCCAGCAGCCAAAGGGTTAGCGCCACCTACAATGAGCAGTTCTTC.

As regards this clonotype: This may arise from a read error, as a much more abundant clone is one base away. The CDR3 loop reads CTWSGGISTDTQYF. The CDR3 DNA is TGTACCTGGAGTGGGGGGATCAGCACAGATACGCAGTATTTT. The chain employs TRBV30 and TRBJ2-3; tentatively, D is TRBD2 (6 bases). In germline, CDR1 is GTSNPN, CDR2 SVGIG (reference sequence). The CDR3 is 14 residues long.

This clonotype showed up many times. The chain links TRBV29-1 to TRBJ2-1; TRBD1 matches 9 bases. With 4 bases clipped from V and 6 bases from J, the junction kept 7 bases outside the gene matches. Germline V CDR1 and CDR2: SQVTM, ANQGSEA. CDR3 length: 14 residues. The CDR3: CSVAGTGIINEQFF. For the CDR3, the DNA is TGCAGCGTTGCTGGGACAGGGATCATCAATGAGCAGTTCTTC.

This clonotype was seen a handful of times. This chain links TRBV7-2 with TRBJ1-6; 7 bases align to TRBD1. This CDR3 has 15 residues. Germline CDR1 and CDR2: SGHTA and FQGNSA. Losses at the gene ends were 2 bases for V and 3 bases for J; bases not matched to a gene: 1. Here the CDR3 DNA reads TGTGCCAGCAGCTTAACAGGGGACTATAATTCACCCCTCCACTTT. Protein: CASSLTGDYNSPLHF.

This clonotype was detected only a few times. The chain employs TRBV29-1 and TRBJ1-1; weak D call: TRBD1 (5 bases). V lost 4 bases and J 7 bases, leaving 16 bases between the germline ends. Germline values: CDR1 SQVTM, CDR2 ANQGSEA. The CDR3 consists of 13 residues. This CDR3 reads CSVVRGTEIEAFF. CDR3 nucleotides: TGCAGCGTTGTGAGGGGAACAGAGATTGAAGCTTTCTTT.

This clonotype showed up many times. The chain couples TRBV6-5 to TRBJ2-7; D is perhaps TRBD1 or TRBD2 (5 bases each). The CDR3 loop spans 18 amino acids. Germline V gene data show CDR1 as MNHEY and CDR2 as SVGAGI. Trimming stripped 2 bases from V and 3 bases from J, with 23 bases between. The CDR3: CASSYRDSFGTQFYEQYF. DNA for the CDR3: TGTGCCAGCAGTTACCGAGACTCCTTCGGGACCCAATTCTACGAGCAGTACTTC.